A single TCR beta chain is shown here with its context. This entry comes from a study of blood T cell repertoires in COVID-19. Study background: Sites across the United States, Italy and Spain contributed samples from acute and convalescent COVID-19. The analysed material was cDNA or gDNA that came from T cells, B-cell-depleted T cells, or PBMCs.

Germline V gives CDR1 SGHRS, CDR2 YFSETQ. Losses at the gene ends were 4 bases for V and 4 bases for J; bases not matched to a gene: 10. This CDR3 is built from 15 residues. Methods used by the authors: Reference gene primer amplification gave nucleated cell count estimates. Measured with immunoSEQ multiplex PCR; TCRdb has only the in-frame clones, and not every one. That table furnishes V, J and clone size, whereas the DNA furnished D and trimming. This sample yields some 240,000 clones, of which about four fifths are seen a single time; 1.5% to 1.7% belongs to the top ten. The material sequenced was peripheral blood. The J gene is TRBJ1-1, the V gene TRBV5-1; 7 bases match TRBD1. The sequence was obtained from a middle-aged woman who had recovered from COVID-19. The CDR3 sequence is CASSTGAGSGTEAFF. Here the CDR3 DNA reads TGCGCCAGCAGCACAGGGGCAGGGTCGGGCACTGAAGCTTTCTTT. The variable domain in full, completed from reference TRBV5-1 and TRBJ1-1, reads KAGVTQTPRYLIKTRGQQVTLSCSPISGHRSVSWYQQTPGQGLQFLFEYFSETQRNKGNFPGRFSGRQFSNSRSEMNVSTLELGDSALYLCASSTGAGSGTEAFFGQGTRLTVV.